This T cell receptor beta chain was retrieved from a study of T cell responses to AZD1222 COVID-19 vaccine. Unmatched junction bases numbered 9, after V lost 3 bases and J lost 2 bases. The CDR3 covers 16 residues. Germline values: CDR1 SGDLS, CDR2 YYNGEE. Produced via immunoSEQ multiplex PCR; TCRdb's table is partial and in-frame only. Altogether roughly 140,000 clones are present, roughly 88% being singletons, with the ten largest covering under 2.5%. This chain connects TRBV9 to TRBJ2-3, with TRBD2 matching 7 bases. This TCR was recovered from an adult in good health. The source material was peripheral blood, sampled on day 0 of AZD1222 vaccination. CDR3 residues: CASSGRPGLITDTQYF. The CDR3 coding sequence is TGTGCCAGCAGCGGAAGACCGGGACTAATCACAGATACGCAGTATTTT.